The following is a TCR beta chain sequence with its context. Antigen: not known. Other DNA sequences in this specimen translate into the identical CDR3. These data are taken from a study of shared clonotypes between healthy human individuals. Overall study context: For every donor, three CD4 naive, three CD4 memory, two CD8 naive and one CD8 memory plates were used. The study, taken as a whole, reports: The diversity represented, both genetic and in exposure history, was limited by few donors.

Several immunoSEQ plates held equal portions of the genomic DNA taken from each subset. Clones were read by immunoSEQ multiplex PCR, and TCRdb kept only the in-frame ones, dropping some. The table lists roughly 650,000 clones, about 97% of them singletons, with 0.055% to 0.07% in the top ten. Donors included only healthy HIV-negative adults lacking recent acute infections or vaccinations. V lost 1 base to trimming and J lost 7 bases, with 8 bases between them. Looked up from germline, CDR1 is SGHAT and CDR2 is FQNNGV. The CDR3 loop spans 12 amino acids. The receptor was derived from a woman in her twenties or thirties in good health. The chain uses TRBV11-2 and TRBJ2-7; the D gene is possibly TRBD2 (5 bases). Input material: naive CD4+ T cells sorted from blood. The subset: CD45RA+ positively selected. The DNA for the CDR3 is TGTGCCAGCAGCTTAGGAGGAGGAGAGCAGTACTTC. It yields the protein CASSLGGGEQYF.